A single sample gave rise to the 21 T cell receptor beta chains below, sequenced in a study of T cells in Graves' hyperthyroidism and ophthalmopathy. Amplified TCR beta CDR3 regions came from RNA transcripts. The HTBI primer set was used in a first-round RT-PCR of the TCR CDR3. Each CDR3 protein gets one entry after TCRdb re-called the multiplex PCR reads with MiXCR. The data contain 650,000 to 850,000 distinct CDR3 sequences, 15% to 20% of them seen just once; the ten biggest clones take up over 15%. The sample was blood. The receptors were gathered from a woman in her 50s with Graves' hyperthyroidism that later progressed to Graves' ophthalmopathy.

In its sample, this clonotype was seen many times. V and J are TRBV30 and TRBJ2-3, with 10 positions matching TRBD2. V lost 1 base and J lost 5; bases outside the gene matches: 6. The length of the CDR3 is 15 residues. Per germline, CDR1 GTSNPN and CDR2 SVGIG (reference sequence). The CDR3 bases are TGTGCCTGGAGTGCCGCTAGCGGGGGTAAAGATACGCAGTATTTT. Protein product: CAWSAASGGKDTQYF.

Of note for this clonotype: This may stem from a read error, because a much larger clone lies one nucleotide away. The chain links TRBV27 to TRBJ2-1; 8 bases align to TRBD2. The V segment lost 8 bases and the J segment 1 base; nucleotides outside the gene matches: 7. The CDR3 runs to 15 residues. From germline, CDR1 is MNHEY and CDR2 SMNVEV (reference sequence). The CDR3 DNA reads as TGTGCCAGCGGCTTTGCGGGGGGTTCCTACAATGAGCAGTTCTTC. Translation: CASGFAGGSYNEQFF.

This clonotype was counted many times. In nucleotides, the CDR3 is TGTGCCAGCTCACAACTACCCTTAAGGGCAGATACGCAGTATTTT. Translation gives CASSQLPLRADTQYF. The V call is TRBV18, the J call TRBJ2-3; D unresolved. CDR1 is KGHSH, CDR2 LQKENI, per germline. Trimming left V 4 bases short and J 4 bases short, with 15 bases between. The CDR3 is 15 residues long.

Notes on this clonotype: Compared with germline, one end of the junction differs, possibly owing to a read error. The chain has TRBV12-3 or TRBV12-4 and TRBJ2-2, with a weak D call TRBD2 (6 bases). There are 14 residues in the CDR3. CDR3: CASSPDTNTGEVFF. The CDR3 nucleotides read TGTGCCAGCAGTCCAGACACCAACACCGGGGAGGTGTTTTTT.

This clonotype was picked up many times. The rearrangement joins TRBV5-1 to TRBJ1-3; TRBD1 agrees at 7 bases. This CDR3 comprises 15 residues. The V and J ends lost 3 bases and 0 bases, in that order; junction bases with no gene match: 3. The germline V gene has CDR1 SGHRS and CDR2 YFSETQ. Here the CDR3 reads CASSWDSLSGNTIYF. The CDR3 DNA is TGCGCCAGCAGCTGGGACAGCCTCTCTGGAAACACCATATATTTT.

The chain uses TRBV11-2 and TRBJ2-7; D may be TRBD2 (5 bases). V lost 7 bases and J 2 bases, leaving 15 bases between the germline ends. This CDR3 region has 14 residues. CDR1 is SGHAT and CDR2 is FQNNGV in the germline V gene. This CDR3 reads CASTLDLGAYEQYF. In DNA form, the CDR3 reads TGTGCCAGCACCCTAGACCTCGGGGCCTACGAGCAGTACTTC.

Only a few counts were recorded for this clonotype. The chain combines TRBV5-1 with TRBJ1-2; no clear D gene. In germline, CDR1 is SGHRS, CDR2 YFSETQ. This CDR3 has 13 residues. With 6 bases removed from V and 3 bases from J, the gap between germline ends came to 12 bases. The CDR3 reads CASMDGADYGYTF. DNA for the CDR3: TGCGCCAGCATGGACGGAGCCGACTATGGCTACACCTTC.

As concerns this clonotype: The CDR3 does not close with the conserved phenylalanine or tryptophan, likely indicating a read error. The V and J genes are TRBV7-8 and TRBJ1-1; no reliable D call. Per germline, CDR1 SGHVS and CDR2 FQNEAQ. The CDR3 is made up of 14 amino acids. Trimming took 7 bases from V and 4 from J, leaving 16 bases between them. The CDR3: CASTPLTAGTEAFL. CDR3 sequence (DNA): TGTGCCAGCACCCCATTGACGGCGGGCACTGAAGCTTTCCTT.

V usage is TRBV3-1 and J usage is TRBJ2-2; the D gene is possibly TRBD2 (5 bases). Trimming took 2 bases from V and 1 from J, leaving 8 bases between them. The CDR3 sequence is 15 residues long. Per the germline V gene, CDR1 is LGHDT and CDR2 is YNNKEL (reference sequence). CDR3 sequence (DNA): TGTGCCAGCAGCCAATCCAGCGGGAACACCGGGGAGCTGTTTTTT. This sequence encodes CASSQSSGNTGELFF.

The chain links TRBV11-3 to TRBJ1-5; D not resolved. Looked up from germline, CDR1 is SGHNT and CDR2 is YENEEA. The CDR3 is made up of 13 amino acids. V was shortened by 5 bases and J by 5 bases, with 10 bases between the two germline ends. CDR3 region: CASSRQRDQPQHF. CDR3 sequence (DNA): TGTGCCAGCAGCCGACAACGAGATCAGCCCCAGCATTTT.

This clonotype appeared a few times. The V and J genes are TRBV6-1 and TRBJ1-1, with D uncertain. The germline V gene encodes CDR1 MNHNS and CDR2 SASEGT. The CDR3 covers 12 residues. The V end lost 5 bases, the J end lost 5 bases, and 9 bases lay between the germline ends. The CDR3 loop reads CASSMIGTEAFF. The CDR3 DNA is TGTGCCAGCAGTATGATAGGGACTGAAGCTTTCTTT.

As regards this clonotype: With a much larger clone just one base away, this may be a read error. The chain employs TRBV30 and TRBJ2-7, with D unresolved. The CDR3 consists of 12 residues. Germline V CDR1 and CDR2: GTSNPN, SVGIG (reference sequence). The CDR3: CAWGVVPYEQYF. The CDR3 DNA follows: TGTGCCTGGGGTGTAGTACCCTACGAGCAGTACTTC.

This clonotype was seen at least ten times. V is TRBV7-6 and J is TRBJ2-3, with a weak D call TRBD2 (5 bases). From germline, CDR1 is SGHVS and CDR2 FNYEAQ. V was shortened by 1 base and J by 6 bases, with 14 bases between the two germline ends. This CDR3 is built from 15 residues. This chain's CDR3 is CASSLGIGGYDTQYF. The CDR3 DNA reads TGTGCCAGCAGCTTAGGAATAGGAGGTTACGATACGCAGTATTTT.

This clonotype was seen only a few times. This chain connects TRBV29-1 to TRBJ1-2; a weak D match, TRBD1 (6 bases). CDR3 length equals 14 residues. V dropped 0 bases and J dropped 4 bases, with 12 bases sitting between them. Germline V lookup: CDR1 SQVTM, CDR2 ANQGSEA. DNA for the CDR3: TGCAGCGTTGAAGATACGGGGGCTGGCTATGGCTACACCTTC. The encoded protein is CSVEDTGAGYGYTF. Drawing the rest from reference TRBV29-1 and TRBJ1-2, the complete variable domain is SAVISQKPSRDICQRGTSLTIQCQVDSQVTMMFWYRQQPGQSLTLIATANQGSEATYESGFVIDKFPISRPNLTFSTLTVSNMSPEDSSIYLCSVEDTGAGYGYTFGSGTRLTVV.

The CDR3 bases are TGTGCCAGCAGCGGGGGGAGAATGGGCTATGGCTACACCTTC. Translating it yields CASSGGRMGYGYTF. This chain uses TRBV9 with TRBJ1-2, with D possibly matching TRBD1 (5 bases). The V and J ends lost 3 bases and 4 bases respectively, with 13 bases between them. CDR1 is SGDLS and CDR2 is YYNGEE in the germline V gene. The CDR3 is made up of 14 amino acids.

This clonotype was seen at least ten times. The V call is TRBV20-1, the J call TRBJ1-1; D not resolved. There are 12 residues in the CDR3. The germline V gene has CDR1 DFQATT and CDR2 SNEGSKA (reference sequence). V lost 1 base to trimming and J lost 1 base, with 4 bases between them. The CDR3 DNA is TGCAGTGCTAGAGCAACGAACACTGAAGCTTTCTTT. This translates into CSARATNTEAFF.

This clonotype occurred a few times. The rearrangement uses TRBV4-2 and TRBJ2-1, with 9 bases identical to TRBD1. Trimming cost V 1 base and J 4 bases; bases outside gene matches: 8. Per germline, CDR1 LGHNA and CDR2 YNFKEQ. The CDR3 is 17 amino acids. DNA of the CDR3: TGTGCCAGCAGCCAAGGGTACGGGACAGGGACTTACAATGAGCAGTTCTTC. Translation gives CASSQGYGTGTYNEQFF.

This clonotype was counted only a few times. The chain joins TRBV30 to TRBJ2-1; TRBD1 matches 7 bases. From germline, CDR1 is GTSNPN and CDR2 SVGIG (reference sequence). The V and J ends lost 3 bases and 4 bases, in that order; junction bases with no gene match: 12. The CDR3 sequence is 16 residues long. The CDR3 is CAWSPSDRVSYNEQFF. Written as DNA, the CDR3 is TGTGCCTGGAGCCCTTCCGACAGGGTCTCATACAATGAGCAGTTCTTC. Together with reference TRBV30 and TRBJ2-1, the CDR3 gives the full variable domain: SQTIHQWPATLVQPVGSPLSLECTVEGTSNPNLYWYRQAAGRGLQLLFYSVGIGQISSEVPQNLSASRPQDRQFILSSKKLLLSDSGFYLCAWSPSDRVSYNEQFFGPGTRLTVL.

The table lists this clonotype with many counts. The chain links TRBV5-1 to TRBJ1-1; D not certain. CDR3 size: 15 residues. Germline V CDR1 and CDR2: SGHRS, YFSETQ. The V and J ends lost 0 bases and 0 bases respectively, with 9 bases between them. This CDR3 is CASSLAAGMNTEAFF. CDR3 in DNA: TGCGCCAGCAGCTTGGCCGCAGGAATGAACACTGAAGCTTTCTTT.

This chain connects TRBV4-2 to TRBJ2-3; 10 bases are shared with TRBD2. Germline values: CDR1 LGHNA, CDR2 YNFKEQ. Losses at the gene ends were 2 bases for V and 3 bases for J; bases not matched to a gene: 8. This CDR3 spans 17 amino acids. CDR3 sequence (DNA): TGTGCCAGCAGCCAAACTCTAGCGGGGGTAGCTACAGATACGCAGTATTTT. Translation gives CASSQTLAGVATDTQYF.

There are a few counts of this clonotype. The chain employs TRBV5-1 and TRBJ1-1, with TRBD1 matching 8 bases. This CDR3 contains 13 residues. Trimming cost V 2 bases and J 11 bases; bases outside gene matches: 8. Per germline, CDR1 SGHRS and CDR2 YFSETQ. The CDR3 here is CASSFRQGSTAFF. In nucleotides, the CDR3 is TGCGCCAGCAGCTTCCGACAGGGGTCTACGGCTTTCTTT.